These 5 T cell receptor beta chains originate from one sample sequenced in a study of cytomegalovirus exposure and HLA in healthy donors. Primers: 60 Vbeta forward and 13 Jbeta reverse. Clones were sequenced by immunoSEQ multiplex PCR, and TCRdb holds only the in-frame ones, with some missing. Its listing shows 65,000 to 90,000 clones. The specimen was PBMCs. The receptors shown here come from a man in his forties or fifties in good health and CMV-seronegative.

The gene calls are TRBV6-1 and TRBJ1-2; TRBD1 agrees at 7 bases. Germline V gene data show CDR1 as MNHNS and CDR2 as SASEGT. Trimming took 2 bases from V and 7 from J; bases not matched to a gene: 7. This CDR3 region has 14 residues. CDR3 loop: CASSELTGLGGYTF. CDR3 DNA sequence: TGTGCCAGCAGTGAATTGACAGGGCTAGGTGGCTACACCTTC.

The rearrangement uses TRBV18 and TRBJ2-5, with a possible D match to TRBD1 (6 bases). The germline CDR1 and CDR2 sequences are KGHSH and LQKENI. V gave up 6 bases and J gave up 1 base, with 15 bases separating them. The CDR3 runs to 15 residues. CDR3 region: CASSHLQGFQETQYF. The CDR3, as DNA: TGTGCCAGCTCCCATCTACAGGGTTTCCAAGAGACCCAGTACTTC. The variable domain in full, completed from reference TRBV18 and TRBJ2-5, reads NAGVMQNPRHLVRRRGQEARLRCSPMKGHSHVYWYRQLPEEGLKFMVYLQKENIIDESGMPKERFSAEFPKEGPSILRIQQVVRGDSAAYFCASSHLQGFQETQYFGPGTRLLVL.

V usage is TRBV25-1 and J usage is TRBJ1-2, with TRBD1 identical over 7 bases. The CDR3 loop spans 14 amino acids. Germline values: CDR1 MGHDK, CDR2 SYGVNS. V lost 4 bases, J lost 3 bases, and 5 bases stayed unmatched. The CDR3 region has the DNA TGTGCCAGCAGTGCTACGGGACAGTACTATGGCTACACCTTC. Protein sequence: CASSATGQYYGYTF.

The rearrangement links TRBV4-1 to TRBJ2-1; 8 nucleotides line up with TRBD2. The CDR3 extends over 16 amino acids. Trimming at V came to 5 bases and at J to 9 bases, leaving 15 bases not matched to a gene. The germline V gene has CDR1 MGHRA and CDR2 YSYEKL. The CDR3 DNA reads as TGCGCCAGCAGCGGGCGGCGGGGGGCCGTCGATAGTGAGCAGTTCTTC. Translated, it gives CASSGRRGAVDSEQFF.

The chain links TRBV7-3 to TRBJ1-1, with 7 bases lining up with TRBD1. The germline V gene has CDR1 SGHTA and CDR2 FQGTGA. CDR3 size: 15 residues. J lost 0 bases, V lost 4 bases, and 5 bases had no gene match. This CDR3 is CASSSQTGMNTEAFF. CDR3 bases: TGTGCCAGCAGCTCCCAGACAGGGATGAACACTGAAGCTTTCTTT. Variable domain in full (rest from reference TRBV7-3 and TRBJ1-1): GAGVSQTPSNKVTEKGKYVELRCDPISGHTALYWYRQSLGQGPEFLIYFQGTGAADDSGLPNDRFFAVRPEGSVSTLKIQRTERGDSAVYLCASSSQTGMNTEAFFGQGTRLTVV.